These 27 T cell receptor beta chains came from one sample sequenced in a study of glioma-infiltrating T cells. TCR alpha and beta CDR3 regions were amplified from RNA using iRepertoire nested multiplex PCR. TCRdb reprocessed the multiplex PCR reads with MiXCR, giving one entry per CDR3 protein. The sample includes tens of thousands of distinct CDR3 sequences, 20% to 25% seen only once; the top ten take around 7%. The sequenced material came from glioma tissue, nonneoplastic brain tissue, or PBMCs (not recorded which). These receptors were collected from a human donor with low-grade glioma or glioblastoma, undergoing nonglioma brain surgery, or in good health (not recorded which).

This clonotype was seen at least ten times. The chain joins TRBV12-3 or TRBV12-4 to TRBJ2-1; D call uncertain. Trimming cost V 1 base and J 6 bases, with 4 bases left between them. There are 12 residues in the CDR3. CDR3 in amino acids: CASSLGRNEQFF. Written as DNA, the CDR3 is TGTGCCAGCAGTTTAGGGCGCAATGAGCAGTTCTTC.

This clonotype was detected ten times or more. The chain has TRBV6-6 and TRBJ2-1; D is perhaps TRBD1 or TRBD2 (6 bases each). The germline CDR1 and CDR2 sequences are MNHNY and SVGAGI (reference sequence). Trimming stripped 2 bases from V and 0 bases from J, with 8 bases between. The CDR3 runs to 15 residues. Here the CDR3 reads CASSYGGRSYNEQFF. CDR3 bases: TGTGCCAGCAGTTACGGGGGGCGCTCCTACAATGAGCAGTTCTTC.

This clonotype was detected many times. The CDR3 bases are TGCAGTGCTTCCCGCGGGACCAGCGGGGAGACCCAGTACTTC. It translates to CSASRGTSGETQYF. This chain uses TRBV20-1 with TRBJ2-5, with D perhaps TRBD2 (6 bases). CDR3 size: 14 residues. The V and J ends lost 5 bases and 5 bases respectively, with 18 bases between them. Germline CDR1 is DFQATT and CDR2 is SNEGSKA (reference sequence).

This clonotype appeared a few times. The chain recombines TRBV11-2 with TRBJ2-7; D unclear. V was pared by 6 bases and J by 2 bases, with 14 bases between. The CDR3 sequence is 14 residues long. CDR1 and CDR2 from the germline V gene are SGHAT and FQNNGV. The CDR3 nucleotides are TGTGCCAGCAGTTCCTCCGTACCTCCCTACGAGCAGTACTTC. It is translated as CASSSSVPPYEQYF. Full variable domain (missing parts from reference TRBV11-2 and TRBJ2-7): EAGVAQSPRYKIIEKRQSVAFWCNPISGHATLYWYQQILGQGPKLLIQFQNNGVVDDSQLPKDRFSAERLKGVDSTLKIQPAKLEDSAVYLCASSSSVPPYEQYFGPGTRLTVT.

V and J are TRBV7-8 and TRBJ1-3, with 7 bases aligning to TRBD1. CDR3 length: 16 residues. From germline, CDR1 is SGHVS and CDR2 FQNEAQ. V was clipped by 5 bases and J by 4 bases; unmatched bases: 11. The CDR3 region has the DNA TGTGCCAGCAGCCTAACGGACAGGTCGTCCGGAAACACCATATATTTT. It is translated as CASSLTDRSSGNTIYF.

The V gene is TRBV20-1, the J gene TRBJ1-1; the D gene is possibly TRBD1 (5 bases). The CDR3 runs to 10 residues. Germline CDR1 and CDR2: DFQATT and SNEGSKA (reference sequence). V dropped 7 bases and J dropped 5 bases, with 8 bases sitting between them. CDR3 region: CSGGLTEAFF. The CDR3 DNA sequence: TGCAGTGGGGGCTTAACTGAAGCTTTCTTT.

This chain joins TRBV7-9 and TRBJ1-1; D might be TRBD1 (5 bases). V shed 5 bases and J shed 4 bases, with 14 bases lying between them. The CDR3 sequence is 14 residues long. The germline CDR1 and CDR2 sequences are SEHNR and FQNEAQ (reference sequence). In DNA, the CDR3 is TGTGCCAGCAGCCCGGGACCGATGAGCACTGAAGCTTTCTTT. Amino acids: CASSPGPMSTEAFF.

The chain combines TRBV12-3 or TRBV12-4 with TRBJ2-7; D remains ambiguous. V shed 3 bases and J shed 4 bases, with 13 bases lying between them. There are 14 residues in the CDR3. This CDR3 reads CASSFEPRAYEQYF. The CDR3 DNA reads TGTGCCAGCAGTTTTGAGCCAAGGGCTTACGAGCAGTACTTC.

This clonotype was recorded at least ten times. The chain carries TRBV7-9 and TRBJ1-2; D may be TRBD1 (5 bases). Per germline, CDR1 SEHNR and CDR2 FQNEAQ (reference sequence). V was trimmed by 5 bases and J by 2 bases, leaving 9 bases between them. The CDR3 is 13 amino acids. The CDR3 nucleotides read TGTGCCAGCAGCGCAGGGTTAAACTATGGCTACACCTTC. Translation gives CASSAGLNYGYTF.

At least ten counts were recorded for this clonotype. J is TRBJ1-5 and V is TRBV18; D gene ambiguous. The CDR3 has 14 residues. In germline, CDR1 is KGHSH, CDR2 LQKENI. V was trimmed by 6 bases and J by 5 bases, leaving 14 bases between them. The CDR3 sequence is CASSDWVRDQPQHF. For the CDR3, the DNA is TGTGCCAGCTCCGACTGGGTAAGGGATCAGCCCCAGCATTTT.

The sample holds many counts of this clonotype. This sequence joins TRBV7-2 and TRBJ2-1, with no clear D. V lost 0 bases, J lost 4 bases, and 1 base lay in between. The CDR3 runs 12 residues. CDR1 is SGHTA and CDR2 is FQGNSA in the germline V gene. In nucleotides, the CDR3 is TGTGCCAGCAGCTTAGCATACAATGAGCAGTTCTTC. It is translated as CASSLAYNEQFF.

In this sample, this clonotype turned up many times. The chain joins TRBV6-1 to TRBJ1-4; D call uncertain. The germline gives CDR1 MNHNS, CDR2 SASEGT. V lost 5 bases to trimming and J lost 7 bases, with 14 bases between them. CDR3 length: 14 residues. The CDR3 here is CASSSPLHIEKLFF. CDR3 DNA sequence: TGTGCCAGCAGTTCCCCTCTGCACATTGAAAAACTGTTTTTT.

The gene calls are TRBV11-2 and TRBJ2-7; D may be TRBD2 (6 bases). Germline assignment: CDR1 SGHAT and CDR2 FQNNGV. This CDR3 comprises 13 residues. V lost 7 bases and J 9 bases, leaving 19 bases between the germline ends. CDR3 loop: CASTRTLGGGQYF. CDR3 in DNA: TGTGCCAGCACCCGTACATTGGGGGGAGGGCAGTACTTC.

With respect to this clonotype: This clone may be a read error of a much larger clone one base away. The rearrangement joins TRBV28 to TRBJ1-1; 7 nucleotides line up with TRBD1. The CDR3 is 13 residues long. Losses at the gene ends were 6 bases for V and 4 bases for J; bases not matched to a gene: 5. Germline V gives CDR1 MDHEN, CDR2 SYDVKM. In DNA, the CDR3 is TGTGCCAGCAGCGACAGGGTGAGCACTGAAGCTTTCTTT. As protein: CASSDRVSTEAFF. The full variable domain, rest sourced from reference TRBV28 and TRBJ1-1, is DVKVTQSSRYLVKRTGEKVFLECVQDMDHENMFWYRQDPGLGLRLIYFSYDVKMKEKGDIPEGYSVSREKKERFSLILESASTNQTSMYLCASSDRVSTEAFFGQGTRLTVV.

This clonotype has at least ten counts. CDR3 protein: CASSQDSGTSASSTDTQYF. For the CDR3, the DNA is TGCGCCAGCAGCCAAGATTCCGGGACTAGCGCCTCAAGCACAGATACGCAGTATTTT. This chain links TRBV4-1 with TRBJ2-3; 10 bases are shared with TRBD2. Germline V gene sequence: CDR1 MGHRA, CDR2 YSYEKL. Unmatched junction bases numbered 9, after V lost 0 bases and J lost 0 bases. This CDR3 has 19 residues.

This clonotype occurred many times. The chain links TRBV20-1 to TRBJ2-1, with 9 bases that match TRBD2. This CDR3 has 18 amino acids. Looked up from germline, CDR1 is DFQATT and CDR2 is SNEGSKA (reference sequence). CDR3: CTSSPVGGRAGIYNEQFF. The CDR3 region has the DNA TGCACAAGTTCCCCCGTGGGCGGGAGGGCTGGAATCTACAATGAGCAGTTCTTC.

Concerning this clonotype: A read error may be the cause here, since a much bigger clone is one base away. This rearrangement joins TRBV29-1 to TRBJ1-1; 9 bases align to TRBD1. CDR3 length: 14 residues. CDR1 and CDR2 (germline): SQVTM, ANQGSEA. The ends lost 6 bases at V and 4 bases at J; junction bases unmatched: 9. The CDR3 loop reads CSVRYGQGSTEAFF. The DNA for the CDR3 is TGCAGCGTCCGATATGGACAGGGGAGCACTGAAGCTTTCTTT.

This clonotype appeared many times. This chain joins TRBV2 and TRBJ2-7; either TRBD1 or TRBD2 may supply D (5 bases each). Trimming removed 7 bases from V and 6 bases from J, with 19 bases in between. The CDR3 has 14 amino acids. Germline V CDR1 and CDR2: SNHLY, FYNNEI. The CDR3 loop reads CASIHPQGPGEQYF. In nucleotides, the CDR3 is TGTGCCAGCATTCACCCCCAGGGACCGGGCGAGCAGTACTTC. Variable domain in full (rest from reference TRBV2 and TRBJ2-7): EPEVTQTPSHQVTQMGQEVILRCVPISNHLYFYWYRQILGQKVEFLVSFYNNEISEKSEIFDDQFSVERPDGSNFTLKIRSTKLEDSAMYFCASIHPQGPGEQYFGPGTRLTVT.

In the case of this clonotype: Relative to the germline gene, one junction end is altered; a read error may explain this. The CDR3 spells CASNQVWGDSADTQYF. The CDR3 DNA follows: TGTGCCAGCAACCAAGTGTGGGGGGACAGCGCAGATACGCAGTATTTT. The chain is built from TRBV3-1 and TRBJ2-3; D perhaps matches TRBD1 (7 bases). Per germline, CDR1 LGHDT and CDR2 YNNKEL (reference sequence). The CDR3 is made up of 16 amino acids.

The sample holds many counts of this clonotype. This chain's CDR3 is CASSLMRVDTQYF. CDR3 DNA sequence: TGTGCCAGCAGCTTAATGCGGGTAGATACGCAGTATTTT. This chain links TRBV7-9 with TRBJ2-3, with D possibly TRBD2 on 5 matching bases. The V and J ends lost 2 bases and 5 bases respectively, with 8 bases between them. Germline CDR1 SEHNR, CDR2 FQNEAQ (reference sequence). The CDR3 totals 13 residues. Looking up the rest from reference TRBV7-9 and TRBJ2-3 gives the full variable domain: DTGVSQNPRHKITKRGQNVTFRCDPISEHNRLYWYRQTLGQGPEFLTYFQNEAQLEKSRLLSDRFSAERPKGSFSTLEIQRTEQGDSAMYLCASSLMRVDTQYFGPGTRLTVL.

On this clonotype itself: The germline gene is not matched at one end of the junction; a read error may be the cause. V is TRBV20-1 and J is TRBJ1-2, with no clear D. This CDR3 spans 17 amino acids. Germline CDR1 reads DFQATT; CDR2 reads SNEGSKA (reference sequence). The CDR3 nucleotides are TGCAGAGCTAGGTCCCCCCCCGGGAAAGGATTAGACGAGGGCTACACCTTC. Amino acids: CRARSPPGKGLDEGYTF.

The V call is TRBV11-2, the J call TRBJ2-7; TRBD2 matches at 16 bases. The ends lost 4 bases at V and 7 bases at J; junction bases unmatched: 7. This CDR3 is built from 16 residues. Germline V gene lookup returns CDR1 SGHAT and CDR2 FQNNGV. CDR3 DNA sequence: TGTGCCAGCAGCTCCAGGGGACTAGCGGGGGGGAAGGAGCAGTACTTC. Protein product: CASSSRGLAGGKEQYF.

This clonotype has at least ten counts. The chain links TRBV10-1 to TRBJ2-3; D call uncertain. CDR1 WNHNN and CDR2 SYGVQD come from the germline V gene (reference sequence). Trimming pared 4 bases from V and 2 bases from J, leaving 7 bases between. This CDR3 is 13 amino acids long. In DNA form, the CDR3 reads TGCGCCAGCAGTGGGGGTCACACAGATACGCAGTATTTT. It encodes CASSGGHTDTQYF.

This clonotype was detected ten times or more. This chain connects TRBV6-1 to TRBJ1-5; weak D call: TRBD1 (6 bases). V was pared by 5 bases and J by 7 bases, with 9 bases between. Germline CDR1 is MNHNS and CDR2 is SASEGT. This CDR3 comprises 12 residues. CDR3 sequence reads: CASSNRVQPQHF. CDR3 sequence (DNA): TGTGCCAGCAGTAACAGGGTACAGCCCCAGCATTTT.

This clonotype occurred a few times. This rearrangement joins TRBV19 to TRBJ2-7; TRBD1 might be the D (6 bases). The CDR3 spans 14 residues. CDR1 and CDR2 (germline): LNHDA, SQIVND (reference sequence). V was clipped by 6 bases and J by 0 bases, with 12 bases between them. CDR3 in DNA: TGTGCCAGTAGCAGACAGGAGAGCTCCTACGAGCAGTACTTC. Translated: CASSRQESSYEQYF.

As regards this clonotype: This may be a read error: a much more frequent sequence differs by one nucleotide. The CDR3 protein is CASSYRLVGGPRQFF. CDR3 bases: TGTGCCAGCAGTTACCGACTAGTGGGGGGCCCCAGGCAGTTCTTC. This chain joins TRBV6-6 and TRBJ2-1; perhaps D is TRBD1 or TRBD2 (6 bases each). Trimming removed 2 bases from V and 12 bases from J, with 20 bases in between. Germline-derived CDR1 and CDR2 are MNHNY and SVGAGI (reference sequence). This CDR3 is built from 15 residues.

Ten or more counts support this clonotype. The genes are TRBV28 and TRBJ1-6; the D is unclear. The V and J ends lost 2 bases and 8 bases respectively, with 13 bases between them. There are 15 residues in the CDR3. Germline V gives CDR1 MDHEN, CDR2 SYDVKM. The CDR3 region has the DNA TGTGCCAGCAGTTTAGTCGGGTTTAGGCATTCACCCCTCCACTTT. It translates to CASSLVGFRHSPLHF.